Described below is a single TCR beta chain sequence and its context. The table lists this clonotype with many counts. Its recognized antigen is unknown. Base-call qualities are not available, and no considerably larger clone is one nucleotide away. Systemically healthy Caucasian individuals from Russia, 39 in total and aged roughly 6 to 100 years, were included as donors. Roughly 11 milliliters of peripheral blood were drawn from each donor into EDTA-treated Vacutainer tubes. Ficoll-Paque density-gradient centrifugation was used to isolate PBMCs, with at least 7 million per sample. Trizol reagent was used to extract total RNA from the PBMCs, yielding at least 6 micrograms per sample. Naive CD45RAhigh/CD27high T cell percentages were measured by flow cytometry on a PBMC aliquot from every donor. The library was obtained by 5' RACE. The reads were generated on an Illumina HiSeq 2500. A second PCR of about 6 to 12 cycles was run with a J-beta primer mix and a sample-barcoded 5' primer. Each TCR beta cDNA molecule received a unique molecular identifier from a template-switch 5' adaptor carrying 12 random nucleotides. Each sample yielded at least 3 million CDR3-containing paired-end reads. First-strand cDNA was synthesized from all RNA with the Mint cDNA synthesis kit, primed by a TRBC-specific oligonucleotide. Following uracil-DNA glycosylase treatment, all cDNA underwent a first 18-cycle PCR with the universal primers M1SS and BC2_uni_R. The authors processed their data as follows. For normalization, 1 million high-quality reads, each with a distinct molecular identifier, were randomly selected from each sample. Instead of being binned into consensus sequences, reads with shared molecular identifiers were discarded. MiTCR, with a Q25 quality threshold and the strictest error-elimination algorithm, was used for CDR3 identification, clonotype clustering and error correction. A nonparametric unseen species model using Euler transformation provided a lower-bound estimate of total TCR beta diversity. TCRdb handled the public reads itself, with Q25 trimming in fastp and clone calling in MiXCR, and kept productive beta chains. Every CDR3 protein is listed once, alongside the most common genes and DNA of its rows. TCRdb's processing, not the authors' own work, is the source of the V and J calls. The sample yields some 790,000 distinct CDR3 sequences; about 28% were counted once. Jointly, the top ten make up around a sixth of the sample.

CDR1 SGHTA and CDR2 FQGNSA are derived from the germline V gene. Measured from the cysteine to the phenylalanine, the CDR3 is 15 residues long. Only CDR3 DNA remains: 45 bases, in frame from the first base. The germline V end is reduced by 5 bases and the J end by 5 bases; junction bases left unmatched: 6. This sample stems from a study of blood T cells in healthy people across ages (dated by TCRdb to between 2014 and 2017). With respect to the entire study: In model experiments, template switching captured about one uniquely barcoded TCR beta cDNA molecule for every two T cells. Two additional independent replicas of 1 million unique cDNA reads from the same blood draw were analyzed for two donors (one aged 18 to 30 and one aged 80 or older). Four age groups were formed from the donors: young (average approximately 15 years), middle-aged (just under 40), aged (more than 55) and long-lived (around 82). Using deep sequencing normalized with unique cDNA molecular identifiers, the study measured how TCR beta repertoire diversity changes with age. Donors of different ages were randomly distributed across sequencing lanes to avoid experimental bias.

Summary of the overall study and its limitations: A strong correlation was found between observed TCR beta diversity and the percentage of naive T cells measured by flow cytometry. The long-lived group showed more naive CD4+ T cells, fewer expanded clones and increased TCR diversity than the aged group, suggesting age selection. As age increased, observed TCR beta diversity per million T cells dropped in a roughly linear way, and a significant reduction was already evident by age approximately 40. Because the CMV infection status of the donors was unknown, age-related changes in expanded clonotypes may potentially have been confounded. Total diversity estimates from one million sequenced T cells were considered lower bounds and underestimates. Bulk unsorted PBMC profiling prevented conclusive comparison of naive and antigen-experienced compartments.

The chain is encoded by TRBV7-2 joined to TRBJ2-5; a stretch of 12 junction bases matches TRBD2. The origin of this receptor is a woman of 80 years or more in good health. Sample: blood. The DNA sequence follows: TGTGCCAGCAGCAAACTAGCGGGGGGATATGAGACCCAGTACTTC. This encodes CASSKLAGGYETQYF.